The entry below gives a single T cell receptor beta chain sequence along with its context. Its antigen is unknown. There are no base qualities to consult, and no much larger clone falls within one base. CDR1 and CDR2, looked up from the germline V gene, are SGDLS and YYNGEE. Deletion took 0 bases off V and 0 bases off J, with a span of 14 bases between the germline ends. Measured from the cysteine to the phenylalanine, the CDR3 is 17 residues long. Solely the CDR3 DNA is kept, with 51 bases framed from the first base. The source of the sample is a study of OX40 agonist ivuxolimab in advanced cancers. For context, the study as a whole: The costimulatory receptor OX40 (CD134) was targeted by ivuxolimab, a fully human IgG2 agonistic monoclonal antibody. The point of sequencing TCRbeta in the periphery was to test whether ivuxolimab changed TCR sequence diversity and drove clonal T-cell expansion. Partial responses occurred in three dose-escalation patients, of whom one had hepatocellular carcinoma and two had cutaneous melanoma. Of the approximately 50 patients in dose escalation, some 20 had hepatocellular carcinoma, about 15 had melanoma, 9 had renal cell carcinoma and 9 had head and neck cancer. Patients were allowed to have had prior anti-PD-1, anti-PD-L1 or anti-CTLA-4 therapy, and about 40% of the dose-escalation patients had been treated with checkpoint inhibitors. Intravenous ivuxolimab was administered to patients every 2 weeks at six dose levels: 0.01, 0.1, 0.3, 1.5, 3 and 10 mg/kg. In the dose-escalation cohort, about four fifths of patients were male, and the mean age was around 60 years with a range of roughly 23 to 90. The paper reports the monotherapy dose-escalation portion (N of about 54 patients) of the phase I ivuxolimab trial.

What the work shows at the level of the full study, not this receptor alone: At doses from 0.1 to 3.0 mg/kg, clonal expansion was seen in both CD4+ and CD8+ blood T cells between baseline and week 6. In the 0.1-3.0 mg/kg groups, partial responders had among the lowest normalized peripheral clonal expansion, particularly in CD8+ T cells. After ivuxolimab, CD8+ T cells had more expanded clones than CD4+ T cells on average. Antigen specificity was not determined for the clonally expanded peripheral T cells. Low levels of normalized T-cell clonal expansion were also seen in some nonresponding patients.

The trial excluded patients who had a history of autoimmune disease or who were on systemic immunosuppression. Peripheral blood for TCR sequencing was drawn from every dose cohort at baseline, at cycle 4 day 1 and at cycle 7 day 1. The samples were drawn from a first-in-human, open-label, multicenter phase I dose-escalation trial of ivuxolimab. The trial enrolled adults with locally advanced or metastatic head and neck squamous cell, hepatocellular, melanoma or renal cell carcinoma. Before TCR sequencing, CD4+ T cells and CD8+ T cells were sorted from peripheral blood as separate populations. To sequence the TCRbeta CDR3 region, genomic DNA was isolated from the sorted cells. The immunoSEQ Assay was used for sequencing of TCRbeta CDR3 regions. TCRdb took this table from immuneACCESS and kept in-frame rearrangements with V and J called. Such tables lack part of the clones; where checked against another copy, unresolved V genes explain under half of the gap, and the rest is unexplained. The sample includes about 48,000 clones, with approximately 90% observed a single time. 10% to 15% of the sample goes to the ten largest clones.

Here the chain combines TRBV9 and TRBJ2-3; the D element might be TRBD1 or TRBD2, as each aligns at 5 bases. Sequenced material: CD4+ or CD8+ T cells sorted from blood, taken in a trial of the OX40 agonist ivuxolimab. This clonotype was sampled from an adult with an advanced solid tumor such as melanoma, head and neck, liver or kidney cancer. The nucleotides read TGTGCCAGCAGCGTAGCTCCCCACAGGACTAGCACAGATACGCAGTATTTT. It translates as CASSVAPHRTSTDTQYF.